This T cell receptor beta chain was documented in a study of blood T cell repertoires in COVID-19. Study as a whole: Acute and convalescent COVID-19 specimens originated in the United States, Italy and Spain. From T cells, B-cell-depleted T cells, or PBMCs came the material, which was cDNA or gDNA.

Using immunoSEQ multiplex PCR, the repertoire was profiled, and TCRdb retains in-frame clones only, with some absent. This sample carries approximately 260,000 clones, roughly 86% of them seen once, and the ten largest clones take less than 4%. Details on this clone: One junction end does not reproduce the germline sequence, and a read error may be involved.

CDR1 is SGDLS, CDR2 YYNGEE, per germline. There are 15 residues in the CDR3. The sequencing sample was made of peripheral blood. This chain uses TRBV9 with TRBJ2-2; D possibly corresponds to TRBD2 (6 bases). This clonotype originated in a man younger than 30 with active or convalescent COVID-19. The CDR3 sequence is CTSSVLGGYTGELFF. The CDR3 coding sequence is TGTACCAGCAGCGTTCTCGGGGGTTACACCGGGGAGCTGTTTTTT.